This T cell receptor beta chain came from a study of cytomegalovirus exposure and HLA in healthy donors. With 60 Vbeta and 13 Jbeta primers, the PCR was carried out. The data were produced by immunoSEQ multiplex PCR, yet TCRdb's version contains in-frame clones alone and is incomplete. The sample contains 200,000 or so clones, approximately 78% of which appear only once. The sample holds a few counts of this clone. CDR1 and CDR2 from the germline V gene are SGHRS and YFSETQ. The V gene end was trimmed by 0 bases and the J gene end by 4 bases; junction bases not matched to a gene: 24. This CDR3 region has 23 residues.

The chain is built from TRBV5-1 and TRBJ2-3, with 12 bases identical to TRBD1. The material sequenced was PBMCs. This clonotype was sampled from a woman in her 50s in good health and CMV-seropositive. The CDR3, as DNA: TGCGCCAGCAGCTTGGCCCCGGGACAGGGGGCGACGGCGGGCGGGATGAGCTCAGATACGCAGTATTTT. Amino acids: CASSLAPGQGATAGGMSSDTQYF.